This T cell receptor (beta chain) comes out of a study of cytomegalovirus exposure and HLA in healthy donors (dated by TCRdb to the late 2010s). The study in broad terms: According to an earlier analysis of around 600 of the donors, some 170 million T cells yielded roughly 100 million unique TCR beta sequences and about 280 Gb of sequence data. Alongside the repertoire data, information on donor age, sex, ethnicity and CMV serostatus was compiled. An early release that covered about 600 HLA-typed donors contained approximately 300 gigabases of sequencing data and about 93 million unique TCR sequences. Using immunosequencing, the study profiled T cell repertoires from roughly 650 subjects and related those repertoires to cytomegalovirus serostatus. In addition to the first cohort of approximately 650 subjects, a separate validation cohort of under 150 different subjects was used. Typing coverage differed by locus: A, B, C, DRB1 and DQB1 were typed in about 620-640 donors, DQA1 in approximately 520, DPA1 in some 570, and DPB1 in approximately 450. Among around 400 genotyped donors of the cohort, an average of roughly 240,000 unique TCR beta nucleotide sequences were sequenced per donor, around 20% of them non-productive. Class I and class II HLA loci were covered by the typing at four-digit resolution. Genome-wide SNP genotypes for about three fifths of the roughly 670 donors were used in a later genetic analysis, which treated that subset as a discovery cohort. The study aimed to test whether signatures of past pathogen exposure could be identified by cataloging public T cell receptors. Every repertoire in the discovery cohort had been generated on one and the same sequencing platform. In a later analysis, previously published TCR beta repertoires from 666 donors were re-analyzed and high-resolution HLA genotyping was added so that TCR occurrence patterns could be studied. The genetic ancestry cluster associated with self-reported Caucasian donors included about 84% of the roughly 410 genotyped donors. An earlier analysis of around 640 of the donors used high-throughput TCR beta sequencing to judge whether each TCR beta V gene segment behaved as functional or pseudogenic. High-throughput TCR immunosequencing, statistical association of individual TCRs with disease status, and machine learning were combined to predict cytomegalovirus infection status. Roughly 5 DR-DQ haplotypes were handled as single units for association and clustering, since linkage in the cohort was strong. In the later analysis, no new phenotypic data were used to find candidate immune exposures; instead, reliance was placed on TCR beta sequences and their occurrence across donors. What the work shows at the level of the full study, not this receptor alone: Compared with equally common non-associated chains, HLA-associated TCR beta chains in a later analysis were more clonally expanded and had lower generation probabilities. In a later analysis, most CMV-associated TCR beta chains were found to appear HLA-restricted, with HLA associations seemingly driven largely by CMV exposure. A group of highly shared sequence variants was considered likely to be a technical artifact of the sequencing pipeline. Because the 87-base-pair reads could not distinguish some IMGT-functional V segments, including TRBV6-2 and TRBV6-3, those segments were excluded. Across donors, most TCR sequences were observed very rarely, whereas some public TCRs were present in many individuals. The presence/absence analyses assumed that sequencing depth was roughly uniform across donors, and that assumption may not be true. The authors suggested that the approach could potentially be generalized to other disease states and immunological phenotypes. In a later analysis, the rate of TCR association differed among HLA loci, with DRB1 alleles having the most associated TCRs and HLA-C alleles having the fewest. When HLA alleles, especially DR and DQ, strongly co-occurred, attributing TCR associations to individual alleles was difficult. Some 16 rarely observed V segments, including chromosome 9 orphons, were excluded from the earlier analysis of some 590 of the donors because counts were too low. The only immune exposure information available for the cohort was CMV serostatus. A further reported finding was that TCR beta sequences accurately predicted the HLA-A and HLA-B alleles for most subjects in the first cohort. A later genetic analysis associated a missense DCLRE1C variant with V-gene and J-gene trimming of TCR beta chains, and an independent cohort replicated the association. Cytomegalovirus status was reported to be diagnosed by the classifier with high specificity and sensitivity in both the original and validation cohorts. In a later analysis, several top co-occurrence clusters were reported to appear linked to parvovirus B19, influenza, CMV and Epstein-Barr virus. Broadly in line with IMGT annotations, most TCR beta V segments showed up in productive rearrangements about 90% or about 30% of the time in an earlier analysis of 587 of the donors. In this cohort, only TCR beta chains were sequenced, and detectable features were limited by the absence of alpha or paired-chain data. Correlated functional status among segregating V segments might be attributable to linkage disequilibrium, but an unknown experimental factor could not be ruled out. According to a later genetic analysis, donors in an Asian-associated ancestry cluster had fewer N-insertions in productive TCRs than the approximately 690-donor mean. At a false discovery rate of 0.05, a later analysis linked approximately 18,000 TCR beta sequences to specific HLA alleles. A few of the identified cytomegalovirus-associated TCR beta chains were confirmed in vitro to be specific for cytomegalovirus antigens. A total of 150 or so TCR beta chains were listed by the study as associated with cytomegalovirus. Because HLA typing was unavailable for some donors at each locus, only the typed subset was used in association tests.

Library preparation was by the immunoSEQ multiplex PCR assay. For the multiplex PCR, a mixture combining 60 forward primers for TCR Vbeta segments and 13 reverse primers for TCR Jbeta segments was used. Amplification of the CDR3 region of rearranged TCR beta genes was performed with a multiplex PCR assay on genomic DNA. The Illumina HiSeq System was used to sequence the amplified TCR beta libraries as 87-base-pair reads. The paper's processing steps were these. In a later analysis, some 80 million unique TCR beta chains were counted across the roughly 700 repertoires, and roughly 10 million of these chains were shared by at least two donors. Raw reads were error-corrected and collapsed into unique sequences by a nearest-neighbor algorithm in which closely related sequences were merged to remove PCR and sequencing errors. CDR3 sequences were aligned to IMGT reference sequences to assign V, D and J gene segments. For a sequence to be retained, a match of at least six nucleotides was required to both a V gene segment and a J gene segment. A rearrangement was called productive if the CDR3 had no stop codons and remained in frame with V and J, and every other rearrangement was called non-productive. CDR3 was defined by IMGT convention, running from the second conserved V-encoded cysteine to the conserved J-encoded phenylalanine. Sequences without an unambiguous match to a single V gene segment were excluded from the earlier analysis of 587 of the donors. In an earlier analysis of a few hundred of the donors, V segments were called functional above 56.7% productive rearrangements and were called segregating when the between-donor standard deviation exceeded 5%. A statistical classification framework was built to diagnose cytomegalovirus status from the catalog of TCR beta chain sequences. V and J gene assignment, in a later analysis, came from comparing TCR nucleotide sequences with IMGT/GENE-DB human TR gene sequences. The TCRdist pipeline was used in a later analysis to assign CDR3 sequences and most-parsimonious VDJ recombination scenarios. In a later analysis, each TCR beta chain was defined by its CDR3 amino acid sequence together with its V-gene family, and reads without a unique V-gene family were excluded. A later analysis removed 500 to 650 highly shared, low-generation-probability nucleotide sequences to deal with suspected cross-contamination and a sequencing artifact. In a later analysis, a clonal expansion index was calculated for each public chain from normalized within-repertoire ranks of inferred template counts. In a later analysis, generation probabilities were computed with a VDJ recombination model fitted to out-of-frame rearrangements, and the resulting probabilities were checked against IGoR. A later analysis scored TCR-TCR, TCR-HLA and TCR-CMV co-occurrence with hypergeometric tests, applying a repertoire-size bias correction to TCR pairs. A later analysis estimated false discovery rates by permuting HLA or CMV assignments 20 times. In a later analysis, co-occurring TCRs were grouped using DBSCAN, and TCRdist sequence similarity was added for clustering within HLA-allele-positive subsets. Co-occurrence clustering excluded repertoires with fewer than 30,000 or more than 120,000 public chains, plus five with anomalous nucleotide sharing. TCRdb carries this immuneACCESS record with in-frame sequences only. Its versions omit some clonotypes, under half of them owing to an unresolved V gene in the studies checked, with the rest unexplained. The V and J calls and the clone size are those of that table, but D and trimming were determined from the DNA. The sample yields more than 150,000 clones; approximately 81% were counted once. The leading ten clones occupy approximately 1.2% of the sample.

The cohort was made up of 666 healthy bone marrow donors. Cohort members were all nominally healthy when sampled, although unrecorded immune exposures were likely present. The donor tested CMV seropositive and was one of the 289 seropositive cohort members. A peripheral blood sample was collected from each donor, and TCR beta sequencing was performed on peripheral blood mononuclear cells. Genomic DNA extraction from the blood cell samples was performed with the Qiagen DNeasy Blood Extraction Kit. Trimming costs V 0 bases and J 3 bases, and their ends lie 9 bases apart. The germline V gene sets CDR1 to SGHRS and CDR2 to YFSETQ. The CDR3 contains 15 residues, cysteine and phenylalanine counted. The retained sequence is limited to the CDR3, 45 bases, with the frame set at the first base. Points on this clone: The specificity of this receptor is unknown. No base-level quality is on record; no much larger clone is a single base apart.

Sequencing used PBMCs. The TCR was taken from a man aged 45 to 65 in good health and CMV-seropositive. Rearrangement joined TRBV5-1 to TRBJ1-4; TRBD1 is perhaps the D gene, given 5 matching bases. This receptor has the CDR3 CASSLGRASNEKLFF. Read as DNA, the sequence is TGCGCCAGCAGCTTGGGCAGGGCATCTAATGAAAAACTGTTTTTT.